Sequencing of this TCR beta chain was carried out in a study of blood T cell repertoires in COVID-19. About the study: Acute and convalescent COVID-19 specimens originated in the United States, Italy and Spain. In each case, the material was cDNA or gDNA derived from T cells, B-cell-depleted T cells, or PBMCs.

The authors' processing: Reference gene primer amplification yielded estimated nucleated cell counts. Clones were sequenced by immunoSEQ multiplex PCR, and TCRdb holds only the in-frame ones, with some missing. From that table come the V and J calls and clone size; the DNA was used to work out D and trimming. The table lists 85,000 to 120,000 clones, 71% of them singletons. Trimming removed 3 bases at V and 5 bases at J, with 13 bases between. The CDR3 is made up of 14 amino acids. Germline CDR1 is MDHEN and CDR2 is SYDVKM. Sequenced: peripheral blood. The clonotype comes from a human donor with acute or convalescent COVID-19. The donor label of this sample is uncertain. The chain links TRBV28 to TRBJ1-2; the D is unclear. The CDR3 bases are TGTGCCAGCAGTTTCCCGACAAACAATTATGGCTACACCTTC. This translates into CASSFPTNNYGYTF.